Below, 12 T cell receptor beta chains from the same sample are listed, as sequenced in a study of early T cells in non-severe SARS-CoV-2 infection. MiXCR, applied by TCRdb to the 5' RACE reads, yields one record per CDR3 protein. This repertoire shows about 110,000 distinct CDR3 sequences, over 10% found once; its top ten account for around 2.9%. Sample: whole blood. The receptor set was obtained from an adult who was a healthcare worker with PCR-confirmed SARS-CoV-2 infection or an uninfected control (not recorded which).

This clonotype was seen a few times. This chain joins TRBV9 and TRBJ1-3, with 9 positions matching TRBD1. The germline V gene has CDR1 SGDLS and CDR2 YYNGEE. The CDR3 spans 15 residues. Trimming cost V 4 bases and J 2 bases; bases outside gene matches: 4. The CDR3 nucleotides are TGTGCCAGCAGCCCGGGACAGGGTGCTGGAAACACCATATATTTT. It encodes CASSPGQGAGNTIYF. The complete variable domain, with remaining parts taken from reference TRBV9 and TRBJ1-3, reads DSGVTQTPKHLITATGQRVTLRCSPRSGDLSVYWYQQSLDQGLQFLIQYYNGEERAKGNILERFSAQQFPDLHSELNLSSLELGDSALYFCASSPGQGAGNTIYFGEGSWLTVV.

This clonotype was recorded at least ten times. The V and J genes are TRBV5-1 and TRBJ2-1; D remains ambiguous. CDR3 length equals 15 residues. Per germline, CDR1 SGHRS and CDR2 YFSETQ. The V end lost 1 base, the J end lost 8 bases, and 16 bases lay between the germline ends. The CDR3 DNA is TGCGCCAGCAGCTTGTCTTCGGCACAGCACGATGAGCAGTTCTTC. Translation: CASSLSSAQHDEQFF.

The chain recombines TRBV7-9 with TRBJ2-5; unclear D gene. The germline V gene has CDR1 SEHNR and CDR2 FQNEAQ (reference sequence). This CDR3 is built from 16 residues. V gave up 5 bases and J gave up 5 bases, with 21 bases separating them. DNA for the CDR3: TGTGCCAGCAGCCCCGGGCCTGGTTCCGGTGGGGAGACCCAGTACTTC. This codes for CASSPGPGSGGETQYF.

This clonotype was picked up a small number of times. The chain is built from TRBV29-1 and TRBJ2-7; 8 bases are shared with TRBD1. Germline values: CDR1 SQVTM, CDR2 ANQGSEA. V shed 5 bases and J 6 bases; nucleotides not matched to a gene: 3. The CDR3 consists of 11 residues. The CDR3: CSVSRGPEQYF. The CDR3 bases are TGCAGCGTTTCCAGGGGGCCCGAGCAGTACTTC.

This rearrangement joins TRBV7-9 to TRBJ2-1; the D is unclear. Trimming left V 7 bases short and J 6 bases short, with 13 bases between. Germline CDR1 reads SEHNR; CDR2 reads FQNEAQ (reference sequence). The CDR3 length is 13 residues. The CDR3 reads CASIYPWSNEQFF. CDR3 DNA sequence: TGTGCCAGCATCTACCCTTGGAGCAATGAGCAGTTCTTC.

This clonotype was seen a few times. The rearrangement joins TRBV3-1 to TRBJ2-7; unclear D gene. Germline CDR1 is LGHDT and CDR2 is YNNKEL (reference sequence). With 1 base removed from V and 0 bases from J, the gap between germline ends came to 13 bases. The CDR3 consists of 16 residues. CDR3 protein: CASSQVLLVSSYEQYF. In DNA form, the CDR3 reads TGTGCCAGCAGCCAAGTTCTTTTGGTCAGCTCCTACGAGCAGTACTTC.

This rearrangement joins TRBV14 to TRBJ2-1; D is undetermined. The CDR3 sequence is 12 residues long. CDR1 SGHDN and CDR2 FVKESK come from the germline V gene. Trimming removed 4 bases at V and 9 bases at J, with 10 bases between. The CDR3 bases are TGTGCCAGCAGCCCTCGGTGGGGTGAGCAGTTCTTC. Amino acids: CASSPRWGEQFF.

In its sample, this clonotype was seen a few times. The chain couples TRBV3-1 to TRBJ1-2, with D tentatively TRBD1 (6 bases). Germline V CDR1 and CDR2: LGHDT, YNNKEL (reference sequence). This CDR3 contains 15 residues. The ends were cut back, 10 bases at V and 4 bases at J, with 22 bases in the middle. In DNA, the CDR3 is TGTGCCACCCTGGGGGCCACGGGGTTCGGCTATGGCTACACCTTC. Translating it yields CATLGATGFGYGYTF. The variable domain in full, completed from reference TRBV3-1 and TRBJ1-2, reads DTAVSQTPKYLVTQMGNDKSIKCEQNLGHDTMYWYKQDSKKFLKIMFSYNNKELIINETVPNRFSPKSPDKAHLNLHINSLELGDSAVYFCATLGATGFGYGYTFGSGTRLTVV.

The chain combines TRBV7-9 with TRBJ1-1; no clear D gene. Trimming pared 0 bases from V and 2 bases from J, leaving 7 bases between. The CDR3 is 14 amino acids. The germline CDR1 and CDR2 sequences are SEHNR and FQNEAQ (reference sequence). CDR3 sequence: CASSLAATNTEAFF. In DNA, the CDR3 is TGTGCCAGCAGCTTAGCAGCCACAAACACTGAAGCTTTCTTT. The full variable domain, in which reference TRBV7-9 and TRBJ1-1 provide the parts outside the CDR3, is DTGVSQNPRHKITKRGQNVTFRCDPISEHNRLYWYRQTLGQGPEFLTYFQNEAQLEKSRLLSDRFSAERPKGSFSTLEIQRTEQGDSAMYLCASSLAATNTEAFFGQGTRLTVV.

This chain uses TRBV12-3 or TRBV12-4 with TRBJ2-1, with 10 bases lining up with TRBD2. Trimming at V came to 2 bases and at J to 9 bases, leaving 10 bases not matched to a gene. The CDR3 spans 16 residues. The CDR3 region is CASSLSAGGRGTEQFF. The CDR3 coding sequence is TGTGCCAGCAGTTTATCAGCGGGAGGGCGGGGTACTGAGCAGTTCTTC.

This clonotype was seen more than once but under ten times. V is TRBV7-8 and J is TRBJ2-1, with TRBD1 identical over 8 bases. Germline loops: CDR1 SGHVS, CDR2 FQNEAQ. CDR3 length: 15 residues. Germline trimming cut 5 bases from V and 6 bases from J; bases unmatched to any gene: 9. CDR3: CASSAQDRESNEQFF. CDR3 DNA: TGTGCCAGCAGCGCCCAGGACAGGGAAAGCAATGAGCAGTTCTTC.

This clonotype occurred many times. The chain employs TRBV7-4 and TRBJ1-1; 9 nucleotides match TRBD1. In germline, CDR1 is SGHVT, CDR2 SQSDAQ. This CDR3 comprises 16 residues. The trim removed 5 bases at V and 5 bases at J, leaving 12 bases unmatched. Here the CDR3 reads CASSLQGARGSTEAFF. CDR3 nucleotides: TGTGCCAGCAGCCTACAGGGGGCGCGAGGTAGTACTGAAGCTTTCTTT.